Shown below are 8 T cell receptor beta chains from a single sample sequenced in a study of T-cell memory formation after mild COVID-19 (TCRdb year 2021). Library method: 5' RACE. These reads were obtained on an Illumina NovaSeq 6000. Using fastp trimming at Q25 and MiXCR clonotype assembly, TCRdb reanalyzed the public sequencing data and kept in-frame beta chains. Each entry is one CDR3 protein sequence, shown with its most common DNA and genes. The sample table holds roughly 410,000 distinct CDR3 sequences, of which approximately 24% were seen once. 8.5% to 10% of the sample rests with the top ten. Sequenced: PBMCs or a T cell subset sorted from them (not recorded which). These receptors were collected from an adult woman who had mild COVID-19 (a few samples of this study predate the infection). The sample titles of this study are shuffled in the database, so cell type and time point are left out; the donor was told from shared clones.

This clonotype came up a few times. V and J are TRBV29-1 and TRBJ1-5; D perhaps matches TRBD1 (5 bases). In germline, CDR1 is SQVTM, CDR2 ANQGSEA. This CDR3 has 13 residues. Trimming took 7 bases from V and 1 from J, leaving 11 bases between them. CDR3: CSARASSNQPQHF. For the CDR3, the DNA is TGCAGCGCCAGGGCTAGCAGCAATCAGCCCCAGCATTTT. Combining the CDR3 with reference TRBV29-1 and TRBJ1-5 gives the whole variable domain SAVISQKPSRDICQRGTSLTIQCQVDSQVTMMFWYRQQPGQSLTLIATANQGSEATYESGFVIDKFPISRPNLTFSTLTVSNMSPEDSSIYLCSARASSNQPQHFGDGTRLSIL.

A few counts support this clonotype. The chain has TRBV7-6 and TRBJ2-5, with 14 nucleotides matching TRBD2. There are 17 residues in the CDR3. Germline V gene lookup returns CDR1 SGHVS and CDR2 FNYEAQ. V shed 1 base and J 4 bases; nucleotides not matched to a gene: 5. CDR3 sequence (DNA): TGTGCCAGCAGCTTAGGGGGGACTAGCGGGAGCGGAGAGACCCAGTACTTC. This codes for CASSLGGTSGSGETQYF.

This clonotype was counted only a few times. This rearrangement joins TRBV6-5 to TRBJ2-7; 11 bases fit TRBD1. The CDR3 totals 15 residues. Trimming removed 7 bases from V and 1 base from J; junction bases left unmatched: 6. In germline, CDR1 is MNHEY, CDR2 SVGAGI. Here the CDR3 DNA reads TGTGCCAGCAACTCGGACAGGGGGCGGTCCTACGAGCAGTACTTC. This sequence encodes CASNSDRGRSYEQYF.

V and J are TRBV5-1 and TRBJ2-1, with D perhaps TRBD2 (6 bases). The CDR3 has 17 amino acids. V gave up 4 bases and J gave up 0 bases, with 17 bases separating them. Per germline, CDR1 SGHRS and CDR2 YFSETQ. CDR3 protein: CASSPGIAASSYNEQFF. CDR3 nucleotides: TGCGCCAGCAGCCCCGGGATAGCGGCAAGCTCCTACAATGAGCAGTTCTTC. Based on the CDR3 plus reference TRBV5-1 and TRBJ2-1, the full variable domain is KAGVTQTPRYLIKTRGQQVTLSCSPISGHRSVSWYQQTPGQGLQFLFEYFSETQRNKGNFPGRFSGRQFSNSRSEMNVSTLELGDSALYLCASSPGIAASSYNEQFFGPGTRLTVL.

The gene calls are TRBV11-2 and TRBJ1-6, with D unclear. Trimming pared 3 bases from V and 1 base from J, leaving 7 bases between. Germline CDR1 SGHAT, CDR2 FQNNGV. The length of the CDR3 is 15 residues. The CDR3 DNA is TGTGCCAGCAGCTTGGGAAGGTCCTATAATTCACCCCTCCACTTT. This translates into CASSLGRSYNSPLHF. Based on the CDR3 plus reference TRBV11-2 and TRBJ1-6, the full variable domain is EAGVAQSPRYKIIEKRQSVAFWCNPISGHATLYWYQQILGQGPKLLIQFQNNGVVDDSQLPKDRFSAERLKGVDSTLKIQPAKLEDSAVYLCASSLGRSYNSPLHFGNGTRLTVT.

The genes are TRBV30 and TRBJ2-7; D perhaps matches TRBD2 (6 bases). Germline lookup yields CDR1 GTSNPN and CDR2 SVGIG (reference sequence). V was pared by 0 bases and J by 3 bases, with 9 bases between. The CDR3 has 13 amino acids. This chain's CDR3 is CAWSVGSGYEQYF. Here the CDR3 DNA reads TGTGCCTGGAGTGTTGGTAGCGGCTACGAGCAGTACTTC.

The chain links TRBV2 to TRBJ1-2; a weak D match, TRBD1 (6 bases). Germline V CDR1 and CDR2: SNHLY, FYNNEI. Trimming removed 3 bases from V and 3 bases from J, with 11 bases in between. CDR3 size: 14 residues. This CDR3 is CASSETGQDYGYTF. The CDR3 nucleotides read TGTGCCAGCAGTGAGACGGGACAAGACTATGGCTACACCTTC.

The chain's CDR3 is CASTRGRVNTEAFF. In nucleotides, the CDR3 is TGTGCCAGCACCCGCGGACGGGTGAACACTGAAGCTTTCTTT. The gene calls are TRBV2 and TRBJ1-1; D remains ambiguous. CDR1 and CDR2 (germline): SNHLY, FYNNEI. V dropped 7 bases and J dropped 0 bases, with 12 bases sitting between them. The CDR3 runs to 14 residues.